This T cell receptor (beta chain) was obtained from a study of blood T cell repertoires in COVID-19. Study at large: The samples span acute and convalescent COVID-19 from the United States, Italy and Spain.

This clone has more than one count but fewer than ten. The V gene lost 4 bases and the J gene lost 8 bases, with 18 bases spanning the gap. The CDR3 loop spans 16 amino acids. CDR1 and CDR2 (germline): LNHNV, YYDKDF (reference sequence). Assay: immunoSEQ multiplex PCR; the TCRdb copy retains only in-frame clones and omits some. The sample includes roughly 190,000 clones, around 83% of them seen just once. The chain is built from TRBV15 and TRBJ1-6, with D possibly TRBD1 on 6 matching bases. The TCR was taken from a woman aged 35 to 49 with acute or convalescent COVID-19. Material: peripheral blood. Here the CDR3 DNA reads TGTGCCACCAGCACAAGATTTAGGGGGGGGTATTCACCCCTCCACTTT. It specifies CATSTRFRGGYSPLHF.